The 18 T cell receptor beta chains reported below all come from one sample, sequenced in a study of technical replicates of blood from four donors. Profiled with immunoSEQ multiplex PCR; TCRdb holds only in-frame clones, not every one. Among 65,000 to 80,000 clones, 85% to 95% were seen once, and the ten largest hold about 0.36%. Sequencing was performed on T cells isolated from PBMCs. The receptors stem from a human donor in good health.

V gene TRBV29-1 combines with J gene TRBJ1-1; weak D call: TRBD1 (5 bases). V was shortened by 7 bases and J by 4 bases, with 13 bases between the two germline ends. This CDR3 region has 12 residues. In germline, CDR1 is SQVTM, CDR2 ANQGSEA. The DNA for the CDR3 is TGCAGCGCCTCCCGGGGGGGCACTGAAGCTTTCTTT. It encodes CSASRGGTEAFF. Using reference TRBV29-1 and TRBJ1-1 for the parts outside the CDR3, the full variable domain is SAVISQKPSRDICQRGTSLTIQCQVDSQVTMMFWYRQQPGQSLTLIATANQGSEATYESGFVIDKFPISRPNLTFSTLTVSNMSPEDSSIYLCSASRGGTEAFFGQGTRLTVV.

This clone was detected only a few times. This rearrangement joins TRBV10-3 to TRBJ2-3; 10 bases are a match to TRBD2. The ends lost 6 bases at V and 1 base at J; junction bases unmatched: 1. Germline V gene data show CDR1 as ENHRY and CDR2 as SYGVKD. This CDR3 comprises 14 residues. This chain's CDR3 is CAIRGTSGTDTQYF. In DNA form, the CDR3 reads TGTGCCATCAGGGGGACTAGCGGCACAGATACGCAGTATTTT.

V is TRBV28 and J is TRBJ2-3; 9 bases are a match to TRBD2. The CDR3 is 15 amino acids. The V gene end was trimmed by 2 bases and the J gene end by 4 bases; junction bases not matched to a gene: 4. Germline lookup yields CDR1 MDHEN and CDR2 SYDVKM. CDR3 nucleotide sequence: TGTGCCAGCAGTTTAGGTAGCGGGAGTGCAGATACGCAGTATTTT. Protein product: CASSLGSGSADTQYF. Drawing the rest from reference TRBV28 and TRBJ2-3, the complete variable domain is DVKVTQSSRYLVKRTGEKVFLECVQDMDHENMFWYRQDPGLGLRLIYFSYDVKMKEKGDIPEGYSVSREKKERFSLILESASTNQTSMYLCASSLGSGSADTQYFGPGTRLTVL.

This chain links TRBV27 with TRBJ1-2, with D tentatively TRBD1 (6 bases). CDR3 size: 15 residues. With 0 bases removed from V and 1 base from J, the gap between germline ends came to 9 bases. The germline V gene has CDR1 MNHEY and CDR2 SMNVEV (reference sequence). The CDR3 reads CASSLSGDNNYGYTF. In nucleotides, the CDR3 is TGTGCCAGCAGTTTATCGGGGGACAATAACTATGGCTACACCTTC.

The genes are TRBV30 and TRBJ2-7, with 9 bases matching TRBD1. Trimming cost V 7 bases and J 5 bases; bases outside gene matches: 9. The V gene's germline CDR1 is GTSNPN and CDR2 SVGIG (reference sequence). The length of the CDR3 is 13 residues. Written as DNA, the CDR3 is TGTGCCTCCCTCCGGGACAGGGAAAACGAGCAGTACTTC. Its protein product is CASLRDRENEQYF. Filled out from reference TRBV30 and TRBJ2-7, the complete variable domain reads SQTIHQWPATLVQPVGSPLSLECTVEGTSNPNLYWYRQAAGRGLQLLFYSVGIGQISSEVPQNLSASRPQDRQFILSSKKLLLSDSGFYLCASLRDRENEQYFGPGTRLTVT.

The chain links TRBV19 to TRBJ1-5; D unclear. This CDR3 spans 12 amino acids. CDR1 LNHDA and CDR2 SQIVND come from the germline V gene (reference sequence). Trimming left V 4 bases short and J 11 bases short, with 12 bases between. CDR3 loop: CASSRGVSAQHF. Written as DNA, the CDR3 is TGTGCCAGTAGTAGGGGAGTGTCAGCCCAGCATTTT.

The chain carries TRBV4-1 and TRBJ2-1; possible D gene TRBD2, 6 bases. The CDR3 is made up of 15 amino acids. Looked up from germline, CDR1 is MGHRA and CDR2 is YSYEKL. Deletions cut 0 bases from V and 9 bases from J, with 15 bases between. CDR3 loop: CASSQDSGGAGEQFF. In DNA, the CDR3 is TGCGCCAGCAGCCAAGATAGTGGGGGAGCGGGTGAGCAGTTCTTC.

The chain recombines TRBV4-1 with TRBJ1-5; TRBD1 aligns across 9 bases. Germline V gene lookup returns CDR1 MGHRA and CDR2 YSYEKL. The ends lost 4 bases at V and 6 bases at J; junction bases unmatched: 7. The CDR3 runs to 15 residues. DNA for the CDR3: TGCGCCAGCAGCCCCCGACAGGGGGATGTTCAGCCCCAGCATTTT. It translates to CASSPRQGDVQPQHF.

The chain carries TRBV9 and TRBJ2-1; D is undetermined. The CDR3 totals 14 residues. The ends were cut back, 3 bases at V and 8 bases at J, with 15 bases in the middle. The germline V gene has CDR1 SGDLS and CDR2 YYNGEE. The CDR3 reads CASSGSRSVDEQFF. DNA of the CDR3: TGTGCCAGCAGCGGGTCTAGGAGTGTCGATGAGCAGTTCTTC.

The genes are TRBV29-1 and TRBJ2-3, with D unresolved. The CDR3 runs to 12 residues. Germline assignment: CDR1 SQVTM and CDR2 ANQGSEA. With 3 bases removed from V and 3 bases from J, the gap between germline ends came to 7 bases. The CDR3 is CSVDELTDTQYF. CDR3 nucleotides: TGCAGCGTTGACGAACTGACAGATACGCAGTATTTT.

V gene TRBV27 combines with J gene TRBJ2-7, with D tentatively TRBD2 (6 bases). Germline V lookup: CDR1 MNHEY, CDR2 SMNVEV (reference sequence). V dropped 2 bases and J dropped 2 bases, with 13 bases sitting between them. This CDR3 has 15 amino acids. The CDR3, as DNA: TGTGCCAGCAGTTTACGTTGGGACTCAGCCTACGAGCAGTACTTC. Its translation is CASSLRWDSAYEQYF.

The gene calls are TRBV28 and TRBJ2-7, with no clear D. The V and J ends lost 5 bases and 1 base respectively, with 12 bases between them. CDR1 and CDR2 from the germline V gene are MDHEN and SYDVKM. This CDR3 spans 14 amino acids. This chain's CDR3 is CASSPRLMSYEQYF. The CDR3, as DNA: TGTGCCAGCAGTCCGAGACTCATGTCCTACGAGCAGTACTTC.

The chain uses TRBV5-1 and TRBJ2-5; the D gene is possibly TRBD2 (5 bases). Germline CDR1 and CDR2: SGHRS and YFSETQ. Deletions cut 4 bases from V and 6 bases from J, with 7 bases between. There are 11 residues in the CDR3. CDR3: CASSPGKTQYF. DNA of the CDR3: TGCGCCAGCAGCCCCGGGAAGACCCAGTACTTC. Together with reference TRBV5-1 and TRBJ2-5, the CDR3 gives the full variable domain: KAGVTQTPRYLIKTRGQQVTLSCSPISGHRSVSWYQQTPGQGLQFLFEYFSETQRNKGNFPGRFSGRQFSNSRSEMNVSTLELGDSALYLCASSPGKTQYFGPGTRLLVL.

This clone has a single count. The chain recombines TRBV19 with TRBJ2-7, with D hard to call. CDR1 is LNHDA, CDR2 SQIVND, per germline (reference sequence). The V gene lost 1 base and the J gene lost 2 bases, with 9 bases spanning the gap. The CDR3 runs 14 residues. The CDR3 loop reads CASSIGELAYEQYF. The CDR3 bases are TGTGCCAGTAGTATAGGCGAGCTGGCCTACGAGCAGTACTTC.

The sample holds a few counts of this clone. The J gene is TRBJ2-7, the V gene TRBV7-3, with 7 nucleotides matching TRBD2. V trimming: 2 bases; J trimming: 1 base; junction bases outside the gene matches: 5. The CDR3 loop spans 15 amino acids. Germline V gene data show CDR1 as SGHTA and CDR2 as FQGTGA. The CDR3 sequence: CASSLHGDYSYEQYF. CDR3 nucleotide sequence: TGTGCCAGCAGCTTACATGGGGACTATTCCTACGAGCAGTACTTC.

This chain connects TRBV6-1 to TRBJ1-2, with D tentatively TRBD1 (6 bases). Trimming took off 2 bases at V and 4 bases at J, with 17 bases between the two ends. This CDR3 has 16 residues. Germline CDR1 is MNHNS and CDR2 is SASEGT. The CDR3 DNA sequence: TGTGCCAGCAGTGAAAAGGGGGTCGGGAACCTCTATGGCTACACCTTC. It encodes CASSEKGVGNLYGYTF.

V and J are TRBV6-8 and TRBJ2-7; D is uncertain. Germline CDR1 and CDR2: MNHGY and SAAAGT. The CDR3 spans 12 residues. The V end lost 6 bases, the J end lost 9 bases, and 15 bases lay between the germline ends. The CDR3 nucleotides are TGTGCCAGCAGGCAGACATACTCGAGGCAGTACTTC. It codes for CASRQTYSRQYF.

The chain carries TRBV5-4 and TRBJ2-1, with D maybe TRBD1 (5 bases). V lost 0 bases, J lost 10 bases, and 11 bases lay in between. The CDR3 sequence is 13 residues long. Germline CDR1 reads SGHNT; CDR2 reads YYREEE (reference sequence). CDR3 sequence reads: CASSLVRGREQFF. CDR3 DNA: TGTGCCAGCAGCTTGGTTAGGGGTCGGGAGCAGTTCTTC.